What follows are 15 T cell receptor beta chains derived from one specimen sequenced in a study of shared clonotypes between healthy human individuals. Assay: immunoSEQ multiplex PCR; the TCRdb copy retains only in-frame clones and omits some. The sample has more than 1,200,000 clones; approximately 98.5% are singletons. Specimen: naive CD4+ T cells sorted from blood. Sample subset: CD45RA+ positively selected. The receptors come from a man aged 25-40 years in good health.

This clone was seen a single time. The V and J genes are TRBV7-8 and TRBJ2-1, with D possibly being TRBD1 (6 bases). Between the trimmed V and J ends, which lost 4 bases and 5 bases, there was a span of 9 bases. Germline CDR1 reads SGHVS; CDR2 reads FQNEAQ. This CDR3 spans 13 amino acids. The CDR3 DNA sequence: TGTGCCAGCAGCTCCCACAGGGACAATGAGCAGTTCTTC. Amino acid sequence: CASSSHRDNEQFF.

The CDR3 nucleotides are TGCGCCAGCAGCAAGCTCACCTTGATCGACAATGAGCAGTTCTTC. It yields the protein CASSKLTLIDNEQFF. This chain uses TRBV4-3 with TRBJ2-1; D uncertain. V lost 5 bases to trimming and J lost 5 bases, with 16 bases between them. CDR1 LGHNA and CDR2 YSLEER come from the germline V gene. This CDR3 comprises 15 residues.

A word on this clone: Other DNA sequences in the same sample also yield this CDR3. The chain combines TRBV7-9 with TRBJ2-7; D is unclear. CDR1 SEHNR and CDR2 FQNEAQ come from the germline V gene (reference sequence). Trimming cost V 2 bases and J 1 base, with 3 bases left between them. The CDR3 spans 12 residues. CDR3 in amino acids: CASSLTSYEQYF. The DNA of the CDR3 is TGTGCCAGCAGCTTAACTTCCTACGAGCAGTACTTC.

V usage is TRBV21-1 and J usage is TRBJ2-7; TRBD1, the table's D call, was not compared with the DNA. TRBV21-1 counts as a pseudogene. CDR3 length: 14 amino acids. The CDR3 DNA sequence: TGTGCCAGCAGCGATCGACAGGGGGGCTACGAGCAGTACTTC. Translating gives CASSDRQGGYEQYF.

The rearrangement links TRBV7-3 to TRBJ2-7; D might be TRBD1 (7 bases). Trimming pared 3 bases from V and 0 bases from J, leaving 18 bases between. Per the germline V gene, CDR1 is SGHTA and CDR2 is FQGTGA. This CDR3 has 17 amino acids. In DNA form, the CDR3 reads TGTGCCAGCAGCTTGGGACGGGGGACAGAACACTCCTACGAGCAGTACTTC. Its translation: CASSLGRGTEHSYEQYF. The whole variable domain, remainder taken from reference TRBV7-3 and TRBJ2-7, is GAGVSQTPSNKVTEKGKYVELRCDPISGHTALYWYRQSLGQGPEFLIYFQGTGAADDSGLPNDRFFAVRPEGSVSTLKIQRTERGDSAVYLCASSLGRGTEHSYEQYFGPGTRLTVT.

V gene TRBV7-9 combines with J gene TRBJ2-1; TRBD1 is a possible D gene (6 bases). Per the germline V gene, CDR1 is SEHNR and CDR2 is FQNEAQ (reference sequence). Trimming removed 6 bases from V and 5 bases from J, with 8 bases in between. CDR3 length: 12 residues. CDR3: CASRRDNNEQFF. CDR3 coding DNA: TGTGCCAGCAGAAGGGACAACAATGAGCAGTTCTTC.

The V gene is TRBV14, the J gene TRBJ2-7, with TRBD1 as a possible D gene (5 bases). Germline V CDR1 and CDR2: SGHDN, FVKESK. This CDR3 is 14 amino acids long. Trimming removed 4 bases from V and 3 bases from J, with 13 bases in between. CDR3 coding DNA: TGTGCCAGCAGCCTAACCTCTGGACACTACGAGCAGTACTTC. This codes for CASSLTSGHYEQYF.

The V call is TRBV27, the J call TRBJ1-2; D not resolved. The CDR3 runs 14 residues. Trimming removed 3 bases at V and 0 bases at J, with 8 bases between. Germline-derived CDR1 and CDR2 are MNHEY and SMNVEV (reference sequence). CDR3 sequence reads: CASSFQPSNYGYTF. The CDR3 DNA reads TGTGCCAGCAGTTTTCAACCATCTAACTATGGCTACACCTTC.

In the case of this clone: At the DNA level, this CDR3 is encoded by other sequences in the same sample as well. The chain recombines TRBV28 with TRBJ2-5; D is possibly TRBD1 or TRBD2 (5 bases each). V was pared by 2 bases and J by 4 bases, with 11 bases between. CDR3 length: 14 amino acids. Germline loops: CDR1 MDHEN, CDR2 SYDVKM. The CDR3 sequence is CASSLVGRGETQYF. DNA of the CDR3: TGTGCCAGCAGTTTAGTGGGACGAGGAGAGACCCAGTACTTC. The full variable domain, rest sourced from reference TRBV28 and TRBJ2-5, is DVKVTQSSRYLVKRTGEKVFLECVQDMDHENMFWYRQDPGLGLRLIYFSYDVKMKEKGDIPEGYSVSREKKERFSLILESASTNQTSMYLCASSLVGRGETQYFGPGTRLLVL.

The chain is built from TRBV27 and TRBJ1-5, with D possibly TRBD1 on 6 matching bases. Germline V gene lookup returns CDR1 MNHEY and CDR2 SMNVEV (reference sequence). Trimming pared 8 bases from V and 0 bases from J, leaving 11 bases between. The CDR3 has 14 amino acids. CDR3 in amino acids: CASGTGSSNQPQHF. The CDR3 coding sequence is TGTGCCAGCGGAACAGGGAGTAGCAATCAGCCCCAGCATTTT.

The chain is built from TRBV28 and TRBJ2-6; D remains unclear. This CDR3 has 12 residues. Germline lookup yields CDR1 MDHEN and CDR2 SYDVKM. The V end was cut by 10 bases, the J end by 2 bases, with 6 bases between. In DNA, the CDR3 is TGTGCCACTGCACCTGGGGCCAACGTCCTGACTTTC. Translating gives CATAPGANVLTF.

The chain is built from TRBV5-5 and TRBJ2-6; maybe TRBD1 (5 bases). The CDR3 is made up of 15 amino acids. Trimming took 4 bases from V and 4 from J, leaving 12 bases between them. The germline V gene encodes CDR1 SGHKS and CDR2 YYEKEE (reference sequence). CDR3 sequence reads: CASSPGGAGANVLTF. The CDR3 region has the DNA TGTGCCAGCAGCCCTGGTGGGGCCGGGGCCAACGTCCTGACTTTC. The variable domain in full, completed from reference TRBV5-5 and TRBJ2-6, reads DAGVTQSPTHLIKTRGQQVTLRCSPISGHKSVSWYQQVLGQGPQFIFQYYEKEERGRGNFPDRFSARQFPNYSSELNVNALLLGDSALYLCASSPGGAGANVLTFGAGSRLTVL.

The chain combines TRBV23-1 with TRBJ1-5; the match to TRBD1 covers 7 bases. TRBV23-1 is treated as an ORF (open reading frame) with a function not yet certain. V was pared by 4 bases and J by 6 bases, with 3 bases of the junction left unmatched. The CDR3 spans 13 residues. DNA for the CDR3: TGCGCCAGCAGTCCACAGGGGCCTCAGCCCCAGCATTTT. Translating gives CASSPQGPQPQHF.

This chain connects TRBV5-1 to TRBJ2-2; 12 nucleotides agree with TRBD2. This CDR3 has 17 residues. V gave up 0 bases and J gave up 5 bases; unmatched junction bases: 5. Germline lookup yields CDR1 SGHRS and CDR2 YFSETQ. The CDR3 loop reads CASSLGPLAGGTGELFF. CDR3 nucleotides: TGCGCCAGCAGCTTGGGCCCACTAGCGGGAGGTACCGGGGAGCTGTTTTTT.

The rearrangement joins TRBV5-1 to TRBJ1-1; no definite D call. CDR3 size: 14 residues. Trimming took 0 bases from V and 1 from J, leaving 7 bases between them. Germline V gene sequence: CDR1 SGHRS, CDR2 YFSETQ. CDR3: CASSLGSTNTEAFF. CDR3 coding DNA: TGCGCCAGCAGCTTGGGCAGCACGAACACTGAAGCTTTCTTT.